These 14 T cell receptor beta chains originate from one sample sequenced in a study of T cell responses to AZD1222 COVID-19 vaccine (dated by TCRdb to the early 2020s). This specimen's time point label, per the study, means: baseline before first vaccination. The treatment or condition label, read with the paper, signifies: meningococcal conjugate vaccine given as trial control. The method behind the library was the immunoSEQ multiplex PCR assay. As stored in TCRdb, this immuneACCESS dataset retains in-frame rearrangements with V and J assigned. A fraction of the clones does not appear; measured against another copy, unresolved V genes explain less than half of the discrepancy, and the remainder lacks a known reason. This sample lists hundreds of thousands of clones; approximately 94% were detected once. The ten largest clones take up about 1% of the sample. Here the sequenced sample was peripheral blood, taken on day 0 of MenACWY control vaccination. The receptors were gathered from an adult in good health.

CDR3 region: CASSQGGDAGNTIYF. The CDR3 coding sequence is TGTGCCAGCAGCCAAGGGGGGGACGCTGGAAACACCATATATTTT. V and J are TRBV3-1 (or the pseudogene TRBV3-2) and TRBJ1-3; D is perhaps TRBD1 (5 bases). V gave up 1 base and J gave up 2 bases, with 9 bases separating them. The CDR3 consists of 15 residues. The germline V gene encodes CDR1 LGHDT and CDR2 YNNKEL (reference sequence).

This rearrangement joins TRBV28 to TRBJ2-1; D gene ambiguous. Per germline, CDR1 MDHEN and CDR2 SYDVKM. The CDR3 runs 12 residues. The V and J ends lost 11 bases and 8 bases respectively, with 16 bases between them. In DNA, the CDR3 is TGTGCCGTGAGAAGTGATCCCCATGAGCAGTTCTTC. Encoded protein: CAVRSDPHEQFF.

The chain links TRBV6-5 to TRBJ2-7, with 8 bases identical to TRBD1. Trimming took 2 bases from V and 1 from J; bases not matched to a gene: 4. Germline assignment: CDR1 MNHEY and CDR2 SVGAGI. This CDR3 region has 15 residues. The CDR3 here is CASSYDRTGSYEQYF. Here the CDR3 DNA reads TGTGCCAGCAGTTACGATCGGACAGGGTCCTACGAGCAGTACTTC.

The chain has TRBV11-2 and TRBJ1-2, with D perhaps TRBD1 (6 bases). The CDR3 loop spans 13 amino acids. V was pared by 4 bases and J by 2 bases, with 8 bases between. Looked up from germline, CDR1 is SGHAT and CDR2 is FQNNGV. The CDR3 DNA reads TGTGCCAGCAGCTCGGACAGAAACTATGGCTACACCTTC. The encoded protein is CASSSDRNYGYTF. Together with reference TRBV11-2 and TRBJ1-2, the CDR3 gives the full variable domain: EAGVAQSPRYKIIEKRQSVAFWCNPISGHATLYWYQQILGQGPKLLIQFQNNGVVDDSQLPKDRFSAERLKGVDSTLKIQPAKLEDSAVYLCASSSDRNYGYTFGSGTRLTVV.

The table lists this clone with a few counts. The J gene is TRBJ1-1, the V gene TRBV6-5; possible D gene TRBD1, 5 bases. The CDR3 consists of 13 residues. Germline CDR1 MNHEY, CDR2 SVGAGI. Trimming took 2 bases from V and 7 from J, leaving 11 bases between them. In DNA form, the CDR3 reads TGTGCCAGCAGTTACCCTGGGGCGGTTGAAGCTTTCTTT. This codes for CASSYPGAVEAFF.

This clone was counted a single time. The V gene is TRBV24-1, the J gene TRBJ1-5, with D perhaps matching TRBD1 (6 bases). Trimming left V 7 bases short and J 2 bases short, with 11 bases between. Germline-derived CDR1 and CDR2 are KGHDR and SFDVKD. This CDR3 region has 14 residues. Here the CDR3 reads CATSRAGGNQPQHF. CDR3 sequence (DNA): TGTGCCACCAGCCGGGCAGGGGGCAATCAGCCCCAGCATTTT.

This chain links TRBV29-1 with TRBJ1-3; D call uncertain. V dropped 1 base and J dropped 3 bases, with 7 bases sitting between them. The CDR3 is 13 amino acids. Germline loops: CDR1 SQVTM, CDR2 ANQGSEA. This CDR3 reads CSVEGKVGNTIYF. In DNA form, the CDR3 reads TGCAGCGTTGAAGGGAAGGTTGGAAACACCATATATTTT. The variable domain in full, with the rest retrieved from reference TRBV29-1 and TRBJ1-3, is SAVISQKPSRDICQRGTSLTIQCQVDSQVTMMFWYRQQPGQSLTLIATANQGSEATYESGFVIDKFPISRPNLTFSTLTVSNMSPEDSSIYLCSVEGKVGNTIYFGEGSWLTVV.

This clone was seen a few times. J is TRBJ1-1 and V is TRBV7-9, with D maybe TRBD1 (5 bases). Germline lookup yields CDR1 SEHNR and CDR2 FQNEAQ (reference sequence). This CDR3 has 14 amino acids. The V gene lost 2 bases and the J gene lost 1 base, with 8 bases spanning the gap. This CDR3 reads CASSLTTGNTEAFF. The CDR3 DNA reads TGTGCCAGCAGCTTAACTACAGGGAACACTGAAGCTTTCTTT.

The CDR3 DNA reads as TGTGCCAGCAGCCGGACTAGGGTGAGAGGCACAGATACGCAGTATTTT. Residues: CASSRTRVRGTDTQYF. The chain employs TRBV3-1 (or the pseudogene TRBV3-2) and TRBJ2-3; 7 nucleotides align to TRBD2. Germline values: CDR1 LGHDT, CDR2 YNNKEL (reference sequence). The trim removed 4 bases at V and 1 base at J, leaving 8 bases unmatched. CDR3 length: 16 amino acids.

The gene calls are TRBV3-1 (or the pseudogene TRBV3-2) and TRBJ1-1, with 7 positions matching TRBD1. The CDR3 is 13 residues long. Trimming removed 8 bases from V and 4 bases from J; junction bases left unmatched: 7. Germline V gives CDR1 LGHDT, CDR2 YNNKEL (reference sequence). The CDR3 coding sequence is TGTGCCAGCGTTCAGCAGGGGGGCACTGAAGCTTTCTTT. Protein: CASVQQGGTEAFF.

The rearrangement links TRBV6-5 to TRBJ2-2; maybe TRBD1 (5 bases). The germline V gene has CDR1 MNHEY and CDR2 SVGAGI. V dropped 8 bases and J dropped 0 bases, with 10 bases sitting between them. The CDR3 sequence is 14 residues long. CDR3 protein: CASGPRANTGELFF. The DNA of the CDR3 is TGTGCCAGCGGACCCAGGGCGAACACCGGGGAGCTGTTTTTT.

The V and J genes are TRBV27 and TRBJ1-1; D gene unclear. Trimming removed 0 bases from V and 11 bases from J, with 13 bases in between. Germline CDR1 reads MNHEY; CDR2 reads SMNVEV (reference sequence). The CDR3 sequence is 13 residues long. The CDR3 reads CASSLSIGNGAFF. CDR3 nucleotides: TGTGCCAGCAGTTTATCGATAGGGAATGGGGCTTTCTTT.

This clone showed up just once. The genes are TRBV28 and TRBJ1-1; 12 positions agree with TRBD1. Germline-derived CDR1 and CDR2 are MDHEN and SYDVKM. The J segment lost 11 bases and the V segment lost 2 bases, leaving 6 bases of the junction unmatched. This CDR3 contains 14 residues. CDR3 region: CASSLRDRGRWAFF. The CDR3 DNA reads as TGTGCCAGCAGTTTACGGGACAGGGGGCGATGGGCTTTCTTT.

This sequence joins TRBV28 and TRBJ1-3, with D possibly matching TRBD1 (5 bases). The CDR3 runs 14 residues. Trimming cost V 6 bases and J 1 base, with 10 bases left between them. CDR1 MDHEN and CDR2 SYDVKM come from the germline V gene. This CDR3 is CASRSGGSGNTIYF. The CDR3 DNA is TGTGCCAGCAGGTCTGGGGGTTCTGGAAACACCATATATTTT.